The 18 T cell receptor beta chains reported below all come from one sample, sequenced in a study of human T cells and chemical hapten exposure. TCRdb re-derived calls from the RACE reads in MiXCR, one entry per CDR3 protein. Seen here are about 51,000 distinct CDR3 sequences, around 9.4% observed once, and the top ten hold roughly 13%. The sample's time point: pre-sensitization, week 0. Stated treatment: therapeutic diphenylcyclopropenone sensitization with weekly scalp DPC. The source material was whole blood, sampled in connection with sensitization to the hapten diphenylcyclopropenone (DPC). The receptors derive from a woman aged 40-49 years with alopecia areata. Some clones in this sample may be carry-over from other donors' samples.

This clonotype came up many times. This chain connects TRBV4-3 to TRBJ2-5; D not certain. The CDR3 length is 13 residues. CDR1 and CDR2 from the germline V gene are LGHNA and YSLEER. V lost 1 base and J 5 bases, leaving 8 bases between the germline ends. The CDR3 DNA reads TGCGCCAGCAGCCAAGCACGCTACGAGACCCAGTACTTC. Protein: CASSQARYETQYF.

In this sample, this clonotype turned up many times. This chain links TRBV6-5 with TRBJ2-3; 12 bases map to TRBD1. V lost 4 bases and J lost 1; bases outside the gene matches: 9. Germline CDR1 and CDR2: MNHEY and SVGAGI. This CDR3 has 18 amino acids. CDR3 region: CASSSRGQGASGTDTQYF. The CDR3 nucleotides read TGTGCCAGCAGTTCCCGGGGACAGGGGGCTTCGGGCACAGATACGCAGTATTTT.

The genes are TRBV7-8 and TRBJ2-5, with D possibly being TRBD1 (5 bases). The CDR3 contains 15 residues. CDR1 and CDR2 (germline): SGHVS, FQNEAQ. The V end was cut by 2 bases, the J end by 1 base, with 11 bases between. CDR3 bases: TGTGCCAGCAGCTTACGTCGACAGCTCCAAGAGACCCAGTACTTC. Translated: CASSLRRQLQETQYF.

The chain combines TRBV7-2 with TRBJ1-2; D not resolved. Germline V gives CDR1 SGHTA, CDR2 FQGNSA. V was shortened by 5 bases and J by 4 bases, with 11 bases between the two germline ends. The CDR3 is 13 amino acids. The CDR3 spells CASSPPGRYGYTF. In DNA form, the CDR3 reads TGTGCCAGCAGCCCTCCCGGCCGCTATGGCTACACCTTC. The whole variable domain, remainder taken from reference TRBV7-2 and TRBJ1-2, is GAGVSQSPSNKVTEKGKDVELRCDPISGHTALYWYRQSLGQGLEFLIYFQGNSAPDKSGLPSDRFSAERTGGSVSTLTIQRTQQEDSAVYLCASSPPGRYGYTFGSGTRLTVV.

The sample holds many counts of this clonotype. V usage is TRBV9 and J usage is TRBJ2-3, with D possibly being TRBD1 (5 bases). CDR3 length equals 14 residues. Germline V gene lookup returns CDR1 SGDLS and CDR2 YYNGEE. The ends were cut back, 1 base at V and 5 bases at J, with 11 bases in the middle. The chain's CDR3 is CASSVQGTVDTQYF. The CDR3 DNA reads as TGTGCCAGCAGCGTACAGGGAACGGTAGATACGCAGTATTTT.

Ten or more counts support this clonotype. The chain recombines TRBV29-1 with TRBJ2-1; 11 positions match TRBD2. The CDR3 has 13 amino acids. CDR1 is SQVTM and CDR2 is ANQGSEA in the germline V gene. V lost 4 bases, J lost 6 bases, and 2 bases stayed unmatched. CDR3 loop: CSVGLAGPNEQFF. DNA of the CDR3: TGCAGCGTTGGACTAGCGGGGCCCAATGAGCAGTTCTTC.

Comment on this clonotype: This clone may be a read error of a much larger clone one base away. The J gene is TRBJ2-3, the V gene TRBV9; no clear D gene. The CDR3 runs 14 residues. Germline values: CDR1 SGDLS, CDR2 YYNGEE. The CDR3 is CACSVDTNTDTQYF. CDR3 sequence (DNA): TGTGCCTGCAGCGTAGATACTAACACAGATACGCAGTATTTT.

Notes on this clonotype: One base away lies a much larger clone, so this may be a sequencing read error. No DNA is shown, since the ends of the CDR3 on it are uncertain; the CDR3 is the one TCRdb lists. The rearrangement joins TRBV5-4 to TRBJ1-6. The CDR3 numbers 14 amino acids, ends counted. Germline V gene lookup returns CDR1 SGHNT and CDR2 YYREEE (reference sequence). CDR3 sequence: CASSLVGEGSPRHF.

CDR3 sequence: CASSRSTTGRVEAFF. The CDR3 DNA follows: TGTGCCAGCAGTCGCAGTACGACAGGGAGGGTTGAAGCTTTCTTT. The genes are TRBV6-5 and TRBJ1-1, with TRBD1 identical over 7 bases. The CDR3 has 15 amino acids. CDR1 and CDR2 from the germline V gene are MNHEY and SVGAGI. V shed 5 bases, J shed 7 bases, and the junction held 13 bases outside the gene matches.

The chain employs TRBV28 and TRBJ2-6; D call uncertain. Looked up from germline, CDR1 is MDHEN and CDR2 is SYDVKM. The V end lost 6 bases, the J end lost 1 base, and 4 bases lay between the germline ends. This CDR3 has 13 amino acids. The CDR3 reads CASRRSGANVLTF. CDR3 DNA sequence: TGTGCCAGCAGGCGTTCTGGGGCCAACGTCCTGACTTTC.

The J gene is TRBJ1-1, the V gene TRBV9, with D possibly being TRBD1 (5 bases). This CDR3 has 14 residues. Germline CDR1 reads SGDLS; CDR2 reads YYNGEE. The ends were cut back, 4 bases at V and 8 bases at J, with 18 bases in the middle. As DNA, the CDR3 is TGTGCCAGCAGCTTCCGGACACAGCCAACCGAAGCTTTCTTT. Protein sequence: CASSFRTQPTEAFF.

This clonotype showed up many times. CDR3 protein: CASSQYTGSSGNTIYF. CDR3 DNA: TGTGCCAGCTCACAATACACAGGATCCTCTGGAAACACCATATATTTT. J is TRBJ1-3 and V is TRBV18, with a tentative D call TRBD1 (5 bases). Looked up from germline, CDR1 is KGHSH and CDR2 is LQKENI. Trimming removed 4 bases at V and 0 bases at J, with 13 bases between. The CDR3 covers 16 residues.

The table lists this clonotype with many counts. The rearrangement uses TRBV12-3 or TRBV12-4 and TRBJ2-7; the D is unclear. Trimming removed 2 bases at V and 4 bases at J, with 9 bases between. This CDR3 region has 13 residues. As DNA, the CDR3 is TGTGCCAGCAGTTTAAATCCGGGTTACGAGCAGTACTTC. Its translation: CASSLNPGYEQYF.

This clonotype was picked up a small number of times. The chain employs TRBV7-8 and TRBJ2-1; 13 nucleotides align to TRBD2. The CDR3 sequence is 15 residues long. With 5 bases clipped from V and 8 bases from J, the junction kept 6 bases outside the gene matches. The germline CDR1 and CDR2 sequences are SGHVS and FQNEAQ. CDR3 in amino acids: CASSLTSGGADEQFF. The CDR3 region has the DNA TGTGCCAGCAGCCTTACTAGCGGGGGGGCGGATGAGCAGTTCTTC.

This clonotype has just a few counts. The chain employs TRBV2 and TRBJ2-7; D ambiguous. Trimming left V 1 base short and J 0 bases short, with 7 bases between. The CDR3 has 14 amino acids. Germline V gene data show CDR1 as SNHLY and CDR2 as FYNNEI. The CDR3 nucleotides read TGTGCCAGCAGTGAAGAGGCAGCCTCCTACGAGCAGTACTTC. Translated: CASSEEAASYEQYF. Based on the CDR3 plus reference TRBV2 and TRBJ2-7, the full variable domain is EPEVTQTPSHQVTQMGQEVILRCVPISNHLYFYWYRQILGQKVEFLVSFYNNEISEKSEIFDDQFSVERPDGSNFTLKIRSTKLEDSAMYFCASSEEAASYEQYFGPGTRLTVT.

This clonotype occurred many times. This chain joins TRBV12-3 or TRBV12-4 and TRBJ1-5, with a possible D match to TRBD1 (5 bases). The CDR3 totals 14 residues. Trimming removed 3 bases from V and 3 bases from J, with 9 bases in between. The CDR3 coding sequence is TGTGCCAGCAGTTTGGGGGGACCCAATCAGCCCCAGCATTTT. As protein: CASSLGGPNQPQHF.

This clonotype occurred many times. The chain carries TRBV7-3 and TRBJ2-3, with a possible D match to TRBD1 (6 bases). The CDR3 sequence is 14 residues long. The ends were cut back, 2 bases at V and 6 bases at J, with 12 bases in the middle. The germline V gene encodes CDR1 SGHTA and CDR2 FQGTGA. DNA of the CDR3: TGTGCCAGCAGCTTATCAGGGGATGTGGATACGCAGTATTTT. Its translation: CASSLSGDVDTQYF.

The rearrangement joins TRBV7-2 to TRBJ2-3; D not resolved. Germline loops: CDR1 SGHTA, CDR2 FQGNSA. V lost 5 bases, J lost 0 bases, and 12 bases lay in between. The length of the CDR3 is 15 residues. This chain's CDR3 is CASSEDGSSTDTQYF. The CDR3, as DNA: TGTGCCAGCAGCGAAGACGGCAGTAGCACAGATACGCAGTATTTT.